What follows are 5 T cell receptor beta chains derived from one specimen sequenced in a study of post-analysis software for immune sequencing data. Overall study findings and caveats: The study found TRBV5-6, TRBV5-1 and TRBV20-1 among a handful of TRBV segments more frequent in patients than controls.

The TCR beta cDNA libraries carried unique molecular identifiers. TCRdb re-called the PCR reads with MiXCR, one entry per CDR3 protein. Found here are fewer than 850,000 distinct CDR3 sequences, roughly 27% of them singletons; the top ten hold about 0.5%. What these receptors recognize is not known. Sample: blood. Every receptor here comes from a girl aged 5-17 years with multiple sclerosis.

The genes are TRBV27 and TRBJ2-5, with 7 nucleotides matching TRBD2. CDR1 and CDR2 from the germline V gene are MNHEY and SMNVEV (reference sequence). J lost 1 base, V lost 5 bases, and 7 bases had no gene match. This CDR3 has 15 amino acids. Written as DNA, the CDR3 is TGTGCCAGCAGTCGGGCGGGAGCCCTCCAAGAGACCCAGTACTTC. Its protein is CASSRAGALQETQYF.

The rearrangement links TRBV20-1 to TRBJ2-5; 8 bases agree with TRBD2. This CDR3 contains 15 residues. The V and J ends lost 0 bases and 0 bases, in that order; junction bases with no gene match: 3. Germline V gene sequence: CDR1 DFQATT, CDR2 SNEGSKA (reference sequence). CDR3: CSARDPAGDQETQYF. CDR3 nucleotides: TGCAGTGCTAGAGATCCAGCGGGGGACCAAGAGACCCAGTACTTC.

The table lists this clonotype with many counts. J is TRBJ2-5 and V is TRBV3-1, with D maybe TRBD1 (5 bases). The germline V gene has CDR1 LGHDT and CDR2 YNNKEL (reference sequence). V lost 1 base and J 3 bases, leaving 9 bases between the germline ends. This CDR3 contains 14 residues. The CDR3 protein is CASSQGQGKETQYF. The DNA for the CDR3 is TGTGCCAGCAGCCAAGGTCAGGGTAAAGAGACCCAGTACTTC.

Only a few counts were recorded for this clonotype. The chain couples TRBV20-1 to TRBJ2-3, with 7 bases aligning to TRBD1. After removal of 1 base from V and 11 bases from J, the junction contained 3 bases not matched to a gene. The CDR3 length is 11 residues. Per the germline V gene, CDR1 is DFQATT and CDR2 is SNEGSKA (reference sequence). CDR3 sequence: CSARAGGGQYF. DNA of the CDR3: TGCAGTGCTAGAGCAGGGGGTGGGCAGTATTTT.

CDR3 nucleotides: TGTGCCAGCAGCCCCGGACAGGGGTTGCGCGAGACCCAGTACTTC. It translates to CASSPGQGLRETQYF. The chain employs TRBV5-8 and TRBJ2-7, with 9 bases lining up with TRBD1. The J call could be wrong; TRBJ2-5 is a better fit for the DNA end. Germline V gives CDR1 SGHTS, CDR2 YDEGEE. This CDR3 has 15 residues.